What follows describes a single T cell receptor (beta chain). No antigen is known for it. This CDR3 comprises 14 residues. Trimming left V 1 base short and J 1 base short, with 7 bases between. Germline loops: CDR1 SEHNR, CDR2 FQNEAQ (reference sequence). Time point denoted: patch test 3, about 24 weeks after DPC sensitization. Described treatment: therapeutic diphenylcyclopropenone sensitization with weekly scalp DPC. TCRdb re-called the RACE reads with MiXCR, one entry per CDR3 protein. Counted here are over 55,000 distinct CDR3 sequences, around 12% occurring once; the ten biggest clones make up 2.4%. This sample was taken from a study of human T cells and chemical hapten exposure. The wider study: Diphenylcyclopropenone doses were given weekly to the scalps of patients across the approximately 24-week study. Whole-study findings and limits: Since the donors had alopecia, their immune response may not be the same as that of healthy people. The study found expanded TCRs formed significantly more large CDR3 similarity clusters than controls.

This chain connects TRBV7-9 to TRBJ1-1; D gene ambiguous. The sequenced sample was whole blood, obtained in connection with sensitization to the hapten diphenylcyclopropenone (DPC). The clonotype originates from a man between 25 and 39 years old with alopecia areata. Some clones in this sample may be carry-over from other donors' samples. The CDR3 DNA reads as TGTGCCAGCAGCTTAGAGACGGCGAACACTGAAGCTTTCTTT. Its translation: CASSLETANTEAFF. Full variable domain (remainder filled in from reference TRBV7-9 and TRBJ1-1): DTGVSQNPRHKITKRGQNVTFRCDPISEHNRLYWYRQTLGQGPEFLTYFQNEAQLEKSRLLSDRFSAERPKGSFSTLEIQRTEQGDSAMYLCASSLETANTEAFFGQGTRLTVV.